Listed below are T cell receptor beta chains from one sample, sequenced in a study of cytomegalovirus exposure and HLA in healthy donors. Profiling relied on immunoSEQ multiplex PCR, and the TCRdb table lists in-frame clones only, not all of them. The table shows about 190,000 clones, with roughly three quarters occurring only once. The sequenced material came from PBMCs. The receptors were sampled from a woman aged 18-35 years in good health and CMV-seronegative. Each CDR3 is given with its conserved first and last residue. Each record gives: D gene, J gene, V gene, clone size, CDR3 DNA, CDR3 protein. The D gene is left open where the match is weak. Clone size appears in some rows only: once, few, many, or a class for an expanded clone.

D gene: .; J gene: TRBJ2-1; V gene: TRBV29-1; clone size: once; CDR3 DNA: TGCAGCGTTGAAGAAGGGGCGGGACTGATTTACAATGAGCAGTTCTTC; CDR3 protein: CSVEEGAGLIYNEQFF
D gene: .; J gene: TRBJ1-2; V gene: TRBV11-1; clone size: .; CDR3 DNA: TGTGCCAGCAGCCGCGCAGCGGCAGGTGGCTACACCTTC; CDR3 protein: CASSRAAAGGYTF
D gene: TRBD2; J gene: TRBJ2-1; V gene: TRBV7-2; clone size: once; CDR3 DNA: TGTGCCAGCAGCGGACTAGCGGGGGGCCGTACGGAGCAGTTCTTC; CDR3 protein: CASSGLAGGRTEQFF
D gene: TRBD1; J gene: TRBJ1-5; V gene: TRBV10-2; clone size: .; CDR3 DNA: TGCGCCAGCAGTGATAGGACAGGGAATTTTAATCAGCCCCAGCATTTT; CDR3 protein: CASSDRTGNFNQPQHF
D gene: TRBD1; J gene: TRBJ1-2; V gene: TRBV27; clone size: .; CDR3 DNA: TGTGCCAGCAGTTTAGACGTACAGGGGGCGCCCCGGGGCTACACCTTC; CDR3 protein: CASSLDVQGAPRGYTF
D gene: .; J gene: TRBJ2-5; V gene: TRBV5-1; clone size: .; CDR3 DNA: TGCGCCAGCAGCTCGGACAAGGAGACCCAGTACTTC; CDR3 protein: CASSSDKETQYF
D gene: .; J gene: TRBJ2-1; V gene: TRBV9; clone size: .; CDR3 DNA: TGTGCCAGCAGCCCAGGGGGACTGGAGGCCTACAATGAGCAGTTCTTC; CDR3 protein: CASSPGGLEAYNEQFF
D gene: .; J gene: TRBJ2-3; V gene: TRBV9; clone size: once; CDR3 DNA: TGTGCCAGCAGCGTAGAGATAGGCGGGTCAGATACGCAGTATTTT; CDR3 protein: CASSVEIGGSDTQYF
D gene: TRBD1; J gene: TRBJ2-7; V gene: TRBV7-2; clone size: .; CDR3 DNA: TGTGCCAGCAGCTTACCGGGACAGTCCTACGAGCAGTACTTC; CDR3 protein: CASSLPGQSYEQYF
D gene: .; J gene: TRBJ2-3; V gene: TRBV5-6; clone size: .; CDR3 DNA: TGTGCCAGCAGCTTAGGGGGTACTAGCACAGATACGCAGTATTTT; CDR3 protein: CASSLGGTSTDTQYF
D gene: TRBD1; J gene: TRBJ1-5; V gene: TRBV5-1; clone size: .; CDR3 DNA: TGCGCCAGCAGCTCGACAGGGGATAGCAATCAGCCCCAGCATTTT; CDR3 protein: CASSSTGDSNQPQHF
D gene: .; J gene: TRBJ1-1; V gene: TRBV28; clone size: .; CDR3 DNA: TGTGCCAGCAGCGTCATGGGCCCCAGAGGGCTAAAAGCTTTCTTT; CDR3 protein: CASSVMGPRGLKAFF
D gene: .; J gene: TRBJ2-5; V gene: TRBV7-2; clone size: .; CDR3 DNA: TGTGCCAGCAGCTTAGACCATCGGGCGGGGTTAGAAGAGACCCAGTACTTC; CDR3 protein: CASSLDHRAGLEETQYF
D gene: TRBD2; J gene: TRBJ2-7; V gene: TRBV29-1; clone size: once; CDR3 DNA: TGCAGCGTTGGGACTAGCGGGGGATACGAGCAGTACTTC; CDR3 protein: CSVGTSGGYEQYF
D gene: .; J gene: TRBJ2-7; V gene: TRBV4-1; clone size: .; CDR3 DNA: TGCGCCAGCAGCCACCCAGACAGGAGATCCTACGAGCAGTACTTC; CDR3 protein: CASSHPDRRSYEQYF
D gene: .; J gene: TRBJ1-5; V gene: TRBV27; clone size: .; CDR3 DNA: TGTGCCAGCAGTTCCGCCCCGGCGGGTAGCAATCAGCCCCAGCATTTT; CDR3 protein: CASSSAPAGSNQPQHF
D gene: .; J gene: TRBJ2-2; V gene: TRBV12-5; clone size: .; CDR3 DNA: TGTGCTAGTGCTCTCCCGAACACCGGGGAGCTGTTTTTT; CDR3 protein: CASALPNTGELFF
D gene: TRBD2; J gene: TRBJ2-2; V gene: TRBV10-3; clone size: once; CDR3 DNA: TGTGCCATCATGACTAGCGGAAACACCGGGGAGCTGTTTTTT; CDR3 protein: CAIMTSGNTGELFF
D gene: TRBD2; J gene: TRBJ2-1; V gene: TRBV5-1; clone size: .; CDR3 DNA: TGCGCCAGCAGCTTGGGGGAGGGAACCTACAATGAGCAGTTCTTC; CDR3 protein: CASSLGEGTYNEQFF
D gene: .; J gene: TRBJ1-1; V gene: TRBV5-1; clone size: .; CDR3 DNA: TGCGCCAGCAGCTTGTCAGACAGCGAAGCTTTCTTT; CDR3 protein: CASSLSDSEAFF
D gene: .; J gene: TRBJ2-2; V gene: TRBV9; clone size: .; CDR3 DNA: TGTGCCAGCAGCGTAGTGCGAGGTATCACGAACACCGGGGAGCTGTTTTTT; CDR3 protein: CASSVVRGITNTGELFF
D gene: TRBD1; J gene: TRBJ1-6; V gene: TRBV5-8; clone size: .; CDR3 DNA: TGTGCCAGCAGCCAATACAGGGGTGGATCACCCCTCCACTTT; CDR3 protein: CASSQYRGGSPLHF
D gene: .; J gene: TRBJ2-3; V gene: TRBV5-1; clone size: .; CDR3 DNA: TGCGCCAGCAGCTTGCAACAGGGATCCACAGATACGCAGTATTTT; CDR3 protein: CASSLQQGSTDTQYF
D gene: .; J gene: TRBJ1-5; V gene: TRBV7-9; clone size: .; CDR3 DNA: TGTGCCAGCAGCCGCGGACTGGTTAGCAATCAGCCCCAGCATTTT; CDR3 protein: CASSRGLVSNQPQHF
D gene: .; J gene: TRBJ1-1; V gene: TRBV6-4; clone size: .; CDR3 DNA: TGTGCCAGCAGCAGGGAGGGGAGTACTGAAGCTTTCTTT; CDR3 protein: CASSREGSTEAFF
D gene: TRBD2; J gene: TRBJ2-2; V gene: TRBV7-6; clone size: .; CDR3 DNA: TGTGCCAGCAGCCGTAGCGGGGGAGGGGAGCTGTTTTTT; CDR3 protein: CASSRSGGGELFF
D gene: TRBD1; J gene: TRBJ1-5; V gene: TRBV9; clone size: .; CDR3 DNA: TGTGCCAGCAGCGCCGACGGGACAGGGGATCAGCCCCAGCATTTT; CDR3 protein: CASSADGTGDQPQHF
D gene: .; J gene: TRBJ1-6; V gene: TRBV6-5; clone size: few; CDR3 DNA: TGTGCCAGCAGTTACTCGGGGGGCTCCTATAATTCACCCCTCCACTTT; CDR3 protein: CASSYSGGSYNSPLHF
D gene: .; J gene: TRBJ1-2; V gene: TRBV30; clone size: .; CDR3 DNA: TGTGCCTGGAGTCGGGGGGCTGCAGTCAACTATGGCTACACCTTC; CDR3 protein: CAWSRGAAVNYGYTF
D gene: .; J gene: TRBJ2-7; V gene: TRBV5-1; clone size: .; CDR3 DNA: TGCGCCAGCAGGGCGGGACAGACCTACGAGCAGTACTTC; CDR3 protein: CASRAGQTYEQYF
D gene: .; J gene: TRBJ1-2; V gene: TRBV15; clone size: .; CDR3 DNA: TGTGCCACCAGCAGGACAGACTCTAACTATGGCTACACCTTC; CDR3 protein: CATSRTDSNYGYTF
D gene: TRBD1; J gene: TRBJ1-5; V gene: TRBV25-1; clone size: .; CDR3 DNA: TGTGCCAGCAGTGAATATTTTCCCGGACAGGGTAGCGATCAGCCCCAGCATTTT; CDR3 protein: CASSEYFPGQGSDQPQHF
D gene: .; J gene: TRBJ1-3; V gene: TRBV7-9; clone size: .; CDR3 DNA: TGTGCCAGCAGCCCTACAGGGTCTGGAAACACCATATATTTT; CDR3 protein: CASSPTGSGNTIYF
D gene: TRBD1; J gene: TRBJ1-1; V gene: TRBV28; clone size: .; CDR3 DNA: TGTGCCAGCAGTTTACCTCCGACAGGGGATTTTTCTACTGAAGCTTTCTTT; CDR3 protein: CASSLPPTGDFSTEAFF
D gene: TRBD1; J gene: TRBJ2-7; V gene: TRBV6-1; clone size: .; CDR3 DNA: TGTGCCAGCAGTGAAATAGGGACAGGGGGCCACGAGCAGTACTTC; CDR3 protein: CASSEIGTGGHEQYF
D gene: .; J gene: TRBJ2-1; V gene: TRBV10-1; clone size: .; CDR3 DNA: TGCGCCAGCAGTGTTTCTAGCGTGAACAATGAGCAGTTCTTC; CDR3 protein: CASSVSSVNNEQFF
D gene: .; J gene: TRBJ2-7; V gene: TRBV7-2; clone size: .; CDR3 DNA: TGTGCCAGCAGCCTTCAGGGGCAAGGGGGAATATACGAGCAGTACTTC; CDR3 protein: CASSLQGQGGIYEQYF
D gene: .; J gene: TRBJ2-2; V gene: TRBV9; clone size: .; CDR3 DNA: TGTGCCAGCGCGGGGACCGGGGAGCTGTTTTTT; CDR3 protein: CASAGTGELFF
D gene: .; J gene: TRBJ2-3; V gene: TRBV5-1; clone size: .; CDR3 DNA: TGCGCCAGCAGCTTGGAGGGGGAGAGAGATACGCAGTATTTT; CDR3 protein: CASSLEGERDTQYF
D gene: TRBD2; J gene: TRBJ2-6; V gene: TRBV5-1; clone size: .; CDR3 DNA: TGCGCCAGCAGCTTAAACCCTCGCGGGAGCTCTGGGGCCAACGTCCTGACTTTC; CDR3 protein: CASSLNPRGSSGANVLTF
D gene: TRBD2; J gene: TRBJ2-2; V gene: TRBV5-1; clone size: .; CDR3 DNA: TGCGCCAGCAGCAGCGGACTAGAGACCGGGGAGCTGTTTTTT; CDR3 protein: CASSSGLETGELFF
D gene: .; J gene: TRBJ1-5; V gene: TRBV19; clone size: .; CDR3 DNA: TGTGCCAGTAACGGGGCGGGGGAGATTAGCAATCAGCCCCAGCATTTT; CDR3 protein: CASNGAGEISNQPQHF
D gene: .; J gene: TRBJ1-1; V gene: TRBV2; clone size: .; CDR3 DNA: TGTGCCAGCAGTGTGGCAGGGGCCAACACTGAAGCTTTCTTT; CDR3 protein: CASSVAGANTEAFF
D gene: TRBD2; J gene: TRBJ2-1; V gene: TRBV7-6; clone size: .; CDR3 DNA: TGTGCCAGCAGCGAAGGACTAGCGGGAGCCAATGAGCAGTTCTTC; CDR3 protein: CASSEGLAGANEQFF
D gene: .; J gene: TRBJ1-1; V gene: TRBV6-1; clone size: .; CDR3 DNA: TGTGCCAGCAGTACAGGGAACTCTGAAGCTTTCTTT; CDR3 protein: CASSTGNSEAFF
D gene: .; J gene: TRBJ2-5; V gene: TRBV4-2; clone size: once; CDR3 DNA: TGTGCCAGCAGCCAAGGCAACGGGAACCAAGAGACCCAGTACTTC; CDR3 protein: CASSQGNGNQETQYF